This T cell receptor (beta chain) is from a study of human T cells and chemical hapten exposure. Study as a whole: It was small differences in pooled library volume that mainly caused per-sample TCR yields to vary.

The time point here: patch test 3, about 24 weeks after DPC sensitization. Described treatment: therapeutic diphenylcyclopropenone sensitization with weekly scalp DPC. Staff drew blood before applying each patch test. Patients had alopecia, were aged 18 to 70, and were not pregnant. Attachment of unique molecular identifiers to individual cDNA molecules was performed in the library. TCRdb analysed the RACE reads with MiXCR anew, one entry per CDR3 protein. Altogether roughly 130,000 distinct CDR3 sequences are present, about 11% being singletons, with the ten largest covering around 2.5%. Germline loops: CDR1 SEHNR, CDR2 FQNEAQ (reference sequence). The J segment lost 1 base and the V segment lost 5 bases, leaving 10 bases of the junction unmatched. The CDR3 length is 18 residues.

The chain employs TRBV7-9 and TRBJ2-6; 8 positions agree with TRBD1. This TCR was sampled from a woman between 45 and 60 years old with alopecia areata. Some clones in this sample may be carry-over from other donors' samples. Sample: whole blood, taken in connection with sensitization to the hapten diphenylcyclopropenone (DPC). The CDR3 sequence is CASSLLTGVESGANVLTF. The CDR3 nucleotides are TGTGCCAGCAGCCTATTGACAGGGGTTGAGTCTGGGGCCAACGTCCTGACTTTC.